This T cell receptor (beta chain) was captured by sequencing in a study of cytomegalovirus exposure and HLA in healthy donors. The germline CDR1 and CDR2 sequences are SGDLS and YYNGEE. The length of the CDR3 is 15 residues. V was shortened by 0 bases and J by 5 bases, with 12 bases between the two germline ends. PCR primers comprised 60 Vbeta and 13 Jbeta primers. Repertoires were generated with immunoSEQ multiplex PCR, while TCRdb's copy carries only in-frame clones and drops some. The sample lists about 150,000 clones; approximately 80% were seen once. Study findings and constraints: Sequencing likely generated an artifact that appeared as a cluster of highly shared sequence variants.

As to this clone: Its target is not known.

V and J are TRBV9 and TRBJ2-1; D gene unclear. The receptor was derived from a man aged 30-40 years in good health and CMV-seropositive. The sequenced sample was PBMCs. The CDR3 sequence: CASSVGLLDNNEQFF. CDR3 DNA sequence: TGTGCCAGCAGCGTAGGACTGTTGGATAACAATGAGCAGTTCTTC.